These 27 T cell receptor beta chains share one sample of origin, sequenced in a study of metastatic and nonmetastatic thyroid tumors (dated by TCRdb to the early 2020s). The receptor library was made with PCR. Instrument used: Illumina HiSeq 4000. The raw public data were reprocessed by TCRdb itself: fastp quality trimming at Q25, MiXCR clonotype calling, in-frame beta chains only. Within this sample are tens of thousands of clones, with more than 20% of them counted one time only. The ten largest clones add up to about a sixth of the sample. No treatment had been received by any patient before thyroid surgery. The sequencing input was blood. The receptors derive from a female donor with papillary thyroid cancer or a benign thyroid nodule (not recorded which). Some clones in this sample may be carry-over from other donors' samples.

As concerns this clone: Germline is not matched at one junction end, which may reflect a read error. The chain couples TRBV5-6 to TRBJ1-1, with D maybe TRBD1 (5 bases). This CDR3 spans 13 amino acids. From germline, CDR1 is SGHDT and CDR2 YYEEEE. The CDR3 is CVSSQGQWTEAFF. The CDR3 nucleotides read TGTGTCAGCAGCCAGGGCCAATGGACTGAAGCTTTCTTT.

This clone was observed many times. This chain links TRBV10-3 with TRBJ2-1; TRBD2 agrees at 9 bases. This CDR3 contains 16 residues. In germline, CDR1 is ENHRY, CDR2 SYGVKD. J gave up 3 bases and V 10 bases, and 13 bases lay outside the gene matches. CDR3 region: CATNPTGLADYNEQFF. Here the CDR3 DNA reads TGTGCCACTAACCCGACGGGACTAGCAGACTACAATGAGCAGTTCTTC.

This clone was recorded at least ten times. The rearrangement joins TRBV20-1 to TRBJ2-1; D might be TRBD2 (6 bases). The V and J ends lost 3 bases and 1 base respectively, with 10 bases between them. CDR1 is DFQATT, CDR2 SNEGSKA, per germline (reference sequence). This CDR3 has 14 residues. This chain's CDR3 is CSARRRGSYNEQFF. The CDR3 nucleotides are TGCAGTGCTAGGCGGCGGGGATCCTACAATGAGCAGTTCTTC.

This clone showed up just a few times. The rearrangement links TRBV11-2 to TRBJ2-2; D possibly matches TRBD1 or TRBD2 (6 bases each). The CDR3 has 15 residues. V gave up 4 bases and J gave up 1 base, with 10 bases separating them. Germline values: CDR1 SGHAT, CDR2 FQNNGV. The CDR3 DNA reads TGTGCCAGCAGCTCCGGAGGGGGGAACACCGGGGAGCTGTTTTTT. Its translation: CASSSGGGNTGELFF.

Comment on this clone: A much bigger clone sits one base away, suggesting this may be a read error. V gene TRBV11-2 combines with J gene TRBJ2-6; D perhaps matches TRBD1 (6 bases). The V end lost 6 bases, the J end lost 8 bases, and 23 bases lay between the germline ends. CDR3 length: 17 residues. Germline V gene sequence: CDR1 SGHAT, CDR2 FQNNGV. The CDR3 region is CASRLTVQGTPTNVLTF. In DNA form, the CDR3 reads TGTGCCAGCAGACTCACAGTACAGGGTACTCCTACCAACGTCCTGACTTTC.

V usage is TRBV30 and J usage is TRBJ2-7; TRBD1 matches at 7 bases. The CDR3 loop spans 13 amino acids. J lost 6 bases, V lost 4 bases, and 9 bases had no gene match. Germline values: CDR1 GTSNPN, CDR2 SVGIG (reference sequence). This CDR3 reads CAWILTGVVEQYF. The CDR3 DNA reads TGTGCCTGGATCCTAACAGGGGTAGTCGAGCAGTACTTC.

The table lists this clone with a count of one. The junction departs from the called germline gene at one end, perhaps through a read error. The chain carries TRBV11-2 and TRBJ2-5; 10 bases align to TRBD2. The CDR3 consists of 18 residues. CDR1 SGHAT and CDR2 FQNNGV come from the germline V gene. The CDR3 loop reads CASILVGGLASPRETQYF. In nucleotides, the CDR3 is TGTGCCAGCATCTTAGTGGGGGGACTAGCGTCCCCCAGGGAGACCCAGTACTTC.

With regard to this clone: At one of its ends the junction is not consistent with the germline gene, which may arise from a read error. The V gene is TRBV7-6, the J gene TRBJ2-7; no clear D. The CDR3 spans 13 residues. CDR1 and CDR2 from the germline V gene are SGHVS and FNYEAQ. CDR3 protein: CAISLVPGWEQYF. The CDR3 coding sequence is TGTGCCATCAGCTTAGTGCCGGGTTGGGAGCAGTACTTC.

This sequence joins TRBV7-6 and TRBJ2-3; 16 bases are a match to TRBD2. This CDR3 region has 16 residues. Germline CDR1 is SGHVS and CDR2 is FNYEAQ. The ends lost 5 bases at V and 5 bases at J; junction bases unmatched: 4. The CDR3 region is CASSPGTSGRVDTQYF. CDR3 DNA sequence: TGTGCCAGCAGCCCGGGGACTAGCGGGAGGGTAGATACGCAGTATTTT.

This clone was detected a few times. The chain has TRBV6-5 and TRBJ1-4, with unresolved D. The V end lost 4 bases, the J end lost 8 bases, and 11 bases lay between the germline ends. This CDR3 region has 13 residues. Germline lookup yields CDR1 MNHEY and CDR2 SVGAGI. This CDR3 is CASSSVTAEKLFF. In nucleotides, the CDR3 is TGTGCCAGCAGTTCGGTAACAGCGGAAAAACTGTTTTTT.

This clone was seen only a few times. The rearrangement uses TRBV6-1 and TRBJ2-1; 13 bases align to TRBD2. The CDR3 runs to 16 residues. Per germline, CDR1 MNHNS and CDR2 SASEGT. V dropped 6 bases and J dropped 6; count of bases not matched to a gene: 8. The CDR3 coding sequence is TGTGCCAGCAGCTTCCTGACTAGCGGGGGGTCCAATGAGCAGTTCTTC. This translates into CASSFLTSGGSNEQFF.

This clone has at least ten counts. With a much larger clone just one base away, this may be a read error. V and J are TRBV29-1 and TRBJ1-2; no definite D call. The CDR3 has 11 residues. The germline CDR1 and CDR2 sequences are SQVTM and ANQGSEA. The CDR3 reads CSVAENYGCTF. CDR3 in DNA: TGCAGCGTTGCAGAGAACTATGGCTGCACCTTC.

In the case of this clone: A much larger clone lies one base from this, so it may be a read error. The same CDR3 can be traced to other DNA sequences in this sample. The chain employs TRBV20-1 and TRBJ2-7; 9 bases are shared with TRBD2. Germline values: CDR1 DFQATT, CDR2 SNEGSKA (reference sequence). With 3 bases clipped from V and 2 bases from J, the junction kept 5 bases outside the gene matches. The CDR3 has 14 amino acids. CDR3 residues: CSASLAGGPYEQYF. As DNA, the CDR3 is TGCAGTGCTAGCTTGGCGGGAGGGCCCTACGAGCAGTACTTC.

By share, this clone counts as medium-sized (0.01 to 0.1%). The V gene is TRBV6-4, the J gene TRBJ2-2; 12 bases agree with TRBD2. The J segment lost 6 bases and the V segment lost 3 bases, leaving 2 bases of the junction unmatched. Germline CDR1 and CDR2: MRHNA and SNTAGT. This CDR3 has 15 amino acids. CDR3 protein: CASSETSGSAGELFF. DNA for the CDR3: TGTGCCAGCAGTGAGACTAGCGGGAGCGCCGGGGAGCTGTTTTTT.

This clone was seen repeatedly, ten times or more. The genes are TRBV30 and TRBJ2-1, with 8 bases fitting TRBD2. With V trimmed by 3 bases and J by 7 bases, 17 bases remained unmatched. Per germline, CDR1 GTSNPN and CDR2 SVGIG (reference sequence). The CDR3 has 17 amino acids. The CDR3 reads CAWSLGGAHRDRNEQFF. The DNA for the CDR3 is TGTGCCTGGAGCCTCGGGGGGGCCCACAGGGATCGAAATGAGCAGTTCTTC.

In the case of this clone: With a much larger clone just one base away, this may be a read error. This chain joins TRBV5-6 and TRBJ2-4, with D possibly matching TRBD1 (5 bases). CDR1 is SGHDT, CDR2 YYEEEE, per germline. The CDR3 is 15 residues long. The CDR3 sequence: CARSSEPGAKNIQYF. The CDR3 DNA reads TGTGCCAGAAGCTCGGAGCCAGGGGCCAAAAACATTCAGTACTTC.

J is TRBJ2-7 and V is TRBV20-1; 7 nucleotides align to TRBD1. The CDR3 contains 13 residues. The trim removed 5 bases at V and 6 bases at J, leaving 10 bases unmatched. CDR1 is DFQATT, CDR2 SNEGSKA, per germline (reference sequence). The CDR3 DNA sequence: TGCAGTGCTCGATGGGACAGTGCCGGCGAGCAGTACTTC. It translates to CSARWDSAGEQYF.

Only a few counts were recorded for this clone. This rearrangement joins TRBV5-4 to TRBJ2-3; no reliable D call. CDR1 is SGHNT and CDR2 is YYREEE in the germline V gene (reference sequence). The ends were cut back, 10 bases at V and 0 bases at J, with 15 bases in the middle. This CDR3 has 14 residues. CDR3 nucleotides: TGTGCCTGTCGGGCCGGTTTTAGCACAGATACGCAGTATTTT. This encodes CACRAGFSTDTQYF.

V usage is TRBV20-1 and J usage is TRBJ2-3, with 12 bases identical to TRBD2. Germline V gene lookup returns CDR1 DFQATT and CDR2 SNEGSKA (reference sequence). The J segment lost 5 bases and the V segment lost 5 bases, leaving 5 bases of the junction unmatched. The CDR3 has 14 residues. The CDR3 region is CSAFKTSGGDTQYF. The CDR3 DNA follows: TGCAGTGCTTTTAAGACTAGCGGGGGAGATACGCAGTATTTT.

This clone appeared many times. V usage is TRBV18 and J usage is TRBJ1-1; D may be TRBD1 (6 bases). Germline CDR1 reads KGHSH; CDR2 reads LQKENI. The CDR3 consists of 14 residues. V gave up 4 bases and J gave up 6 bases, with 15 bases separating them. The CDR3 loop is CASSLTGFSSEAFF. The CDR3 bases are TGTGCCAGCTCACTAACAGGGTTTTCTTCTGAAGCTTTCTTT. The full variable domain, in which reference TRBV18 and TRBJ1-1 provide the parts outside the CDR3, is NAGVMQNPRHLVRRRGQEARLRCSPMKGHSHVYWYRQLPEEGLKFMVYLQKENIIDESGMPKERFSAEFPKEGPSILRIQQVVRGDSAAYFCASSLTGFSSEAFFGQGTRLTVV.

Concerning this clone itself: A junction end diverges from the germline sequence, so it may reflect a read error. The rearrangement joins TRBV12-3 or TRBV12-4 to TRBJ2-3; 8 positions match TRBD2. The CDR3 is 15 amino acids. CDR3 amino acids: CASTSTSVLTYTQYF. In DNA, the CDR3 is TGTGCCAGCACATCGACTAGCGTACTCACATATACGCAGTATTTT.

V usage is TRBV20-1 and J usage is TRBJ2-7, with TRBD2 identical over 12 bases. Looked up from germline, CDR1 is DFQATT and CDR2 is SNEGSKA (reference sequence). The length of the CDR3 is 13 residues. V lost 5 bases, J lost 6 bases, and 5 bases stayed unmatched. The CDR3 loop is CSADMTSGSEQYF. The CDR3 nucleotides are TGCAGTGCTGACATGACTAGCGGGAGCGAGCAGTACTTC.

This clone turned up a few times. The chain combines TRBV6-1 with TRBJ2-7; D gene uncertain. V shed 6 bases and J shed 2 bases, with 17 bases lying between them. Germline V gene sequence: CDR1 MNHNS, CDR2 SASEGT. This CDR3 contains 15 residues. As DNA, the CDR3 is TGTGCCAGCAGGGGTCTTGGCGGAAGCCCCTACGAGCAGTACTTC. It is translated as CASRGLGGSPYEQYF.

The chain combines TRBV3-1 with TRBJ1-3; unclear D gene. Germline-derived CDR1 and CDR2 are LGHDT and YNNKEL (reference sequence). The CDR3 runs to 15 residues. V lost 4 bases to trimming and J lost 3 bases, with 13 bases between them. CDR3 in amino acids: CASSPLRSSGNTIYF. In nucleotides, the CDR3 is TGTGCCAGCAGCCCTCTCCGGTCCAGTGGAAACACCATATATTTT.

The sample holds many counts of this clone. V is TRBV6-1 and J is TRBJ2-5; TRBD2 is a possible D gene (5 bases). With 5 bases removed from V and 1 base from J, the gap between germline ends came to 11 bases. The CDR3 is 14 amino acids. Germline assignment: CDR1 MNHNS and CDR2 SASEGT. The CDR3 spells CASSTEAAQETQYF. The CDR3 nucleotides read TGTGCCAGCAGTACGGAGGCGGCCCAAGAGACCCAGTACTTC.

At least ten counts were recorded for this clone. The chain links TRBV10-3 to TRBJ1-5; D unresolved. The CDR3 has 14 amino acids. Per germline, CDR1 ENHRY and CDR2 SYGVKD. V lost 10 bases and J 2 bases, leaving 15 bases between the germline ends. CDR3: CATTVDGGNQPQHF. Written as DNA, the CDR3 is TGTGCCACAACGGTCGATGGGGGCAATCAGCCCCAGCATTTT.

This rearrangement joins TRBV11-2 to TRBJ2-3; TRBD2 aligns across 10 bases. CDR1 is SGHAT, CDR2 FQNNGV, per germline. The CDR3 loop spans 17 amino acids. The V gene end was trimmed by 1 base and the J gene end by 6 bases; junction bases not matched to a gene: 10. CDR3 in amino acids: CASSLGKSGRAGDTQYF. CDR3 bases: TGTGCCAGCAGCTTAGGGAAAAGCGGGAGGGCCGGGGATACGCAGTATTTT.